One and the same sample provided the 14 T cell receptor beta chains below, sequenced in a study of identifying expanded T cells in peripheral blood. TCRdb keeps only in-frame clones here, not all; method: immunoSEQ multiplex PCR. The sample lists about 90,000 clones; around 85% were seen once. Material: blood. These receptors originate from a person aged 18 to 75 in good health.

The chain couples TRBV19 to TRBJ1-1; TRBD1 might be the D (6 bases). Germline V CDR1 and CDR2: LNHDA, SQIVND (reference sequence). The CDR3 spans 17 residues. V was pared by 6 bases and J by 4 bases, with 24 bases between. The CDR3 spells CASSSTGPRPPVTEAFF. Written as DNA, the CDR3 is TGTGCCAGTAGCTCTACAGGGCCCAGGCCCCCCGTCACTGAAGCTTTCTTT.

The CDR3 DNA reads TGTGCCAGCAGCCCCGGGACAGGCACAAATCAGCCCCAGCATTTT. This codes for CASSPGTGTNQPQHF. V is TRBV6-5 and J is TRBJ1-5; 8 bases align to TRBD1. Germline trimming cut 6 bases from V and 4 bases from J; bases unmatched to any gene: 8. Germline loops: CDR1 MNHEY, CDR2 SVGAGI. The CDR3 loop spans 15 amino acids.

The V and J genes are TRBV6-1 and TRBJ2-1, with TRBD2 matching 9 bases. The length of the CDR3 is 20 residues. The J segment lost 0 bases and the V segment lost 0 bases, leaving 12 bases of the junction unmatched. CDR1 is MNHNS and CDR2 is SASEGT in the germline V gene. CDR3 protein: CASSEARFQRGASSYNEQFF. The DNA for the CDR3 is TGTGCCAGCAGTGAAGCGCGGTTCCAGCGGGGGGCCAGCTCCTACAATGAGCAGTTCTTC.

V gene TRBV18 combines with J gene TRBJ1-1; D perhaps matches TRBD1 (6 bases). Germline CDR1 and CDR2: KGHSH and LQKENI. V gave up 5 bases and J gave up 2 bases, with 9 bases separating them. The CDR3 extends over 13 amino acids. Here the CDR3 DNA reads TGTGCCAGCTCAGGACAGAAAAACACTGAAGCTTTCTTT. This encodes CASSGQKNTEAFF.

The rearrangement links TRBV19 to TRBJ1-2, with 8 bases aligning to TRBD1. Trimming took 5 bases from V and 2 from J; bases not matched to a gene: 10. In germline, CDR1 is LNHDA, CDR2 SQIVND (reference sequence). This CDR3 has 16 amino acids. The DNA for the CDR3 is TGTGCCAGTAGTCCGTGGATGGGGGACAGGAACTATGGCTACACCTTC. As protein: CASSPWMGDRNYGYTF.

The chain couples TRBV7-9 to TRBJ1-4; unclear D gene. The germline gives CDR1 SEHNR, CDR2 FQNEAQ (reference sequence). The CDR3 has 14 amino acids. Trimming removed 5 bases at V and 5 bases at J, with 12 bases between. CDR3 sequence: CASSPGPENEKLFF. CDR3 sequence (DNA): TGTGCCAGCAGCCCCGGGCCCGAGAATGAAAAACTGTTTTTT.

CDR3 sequence reads: CASSLRPGLRDSHNEQFF. CDR3 coding DNA: TGTGCCAGCAGCCTGCGACCGGGTTTGAGAGACAGTCACAATGAGCAGTTCTTC. The chain couples TRBV7-3 to TRBJ2-1; tentative D call: TRBD1 (5 bases). CDR3 size: 18 residues. V gave up 5 bases and J gave up 5 bases, with 25 bases separating them. CDR1 SGHTA and CDR2 FQGTGA come from the germline V gene.

The rearrangement joins TRBV14 to TRBJ1-2; D is undetermined. V lost 0 bases and J lost 1, with 12 bases in between. CDR1 is SGHDN, CDR2 FVKESK, per germline. The CDR3 runs to 16 residues. CDR3 nucleotides: TGTGCCAGCAGCCAAGATGGAGCGACTATTAACTATGGCTACACCTTC. Its translation: CASSQDGATINYGYTF.

This chain joins TRBV18 and TRBJ2-3; the D gene is possibly TRBD2 (6 bases). This CDR3 is 14 amino acids long. The V end was cut by 4 bases, the J end by 1 base, with 9 bases between. From germline, CDR1 is KGHSH and CDR2 LQKENI. DNA of the CDR3: TGTGCCAGCTCACGAGGGACTGGCACAGATACGCAGTATTTT. It codes for CASSRGTGTDTQYF. The full variable domain, its missing parts supplied by reference TRBV18 and TRBJ2-3, is NAGVMQNPRHLVRRRGQEARLRCSPMKGHSHVYWYRQLPEEGLKFMVYLQKENIIDESGMPKERFSAEFPKEGPSILRIQQVVRGDSAAYFCASSRGTGTDTQYFGPGTRLTVL.

The V and J genes are TRBV7-2 and TRBJ1-4, with D maybe TRBD1 (5 bases). The V and J ends lost 5 bases and 7 bases respectively, with 14 bases between them. CDR1 and CDR2 (germline): SGHTA, FQGNSA. The CDR3 consists of 14 residues. In nucleotides, the CDR3 is TGTGCCAGCAGCCTCGACGGGGGGTCTGAAAAACTGTTTTTT. Protein sequence: CASSLDGGSEKLFF.

V is TRBV18 and J is TRBJ2-7; 7 positions match TRBD1. This CDR3 contains 14 residues. Losses at the gene ends were 3 bases for V and 3 bases for J; bases not matched to a gene: 5. Germline V gene sequence: CDR1 KGHSH, CDR2 LQKENI. CDR3: CASSPSTGLYEQYF. The CDR3 nucleotides are TGTGCCAGCTCACCGTCGACAGGGCTCTACGAGCAGTACTTC.

The rearrangement joins TRBV5-1 to TRBJ1-1, with D possibly TRBD1 on 5 matching bases. This CDR3 comprises 15 residues. With 7 bases removed from V and 1 base from J, the gap between germline ends came to 17 bases. Looked up from germline, CDR1 is SGHRS and CDR2 is YFSETQ. The chain's CDR3 is CASRFEGTRNTEAFF. The CDR3 nucleotides are TGCGCCAGCCGGTTCGAGGGGACGAGGAACACTGAAGCTTTCTTT.

This sequence joins TRBV7-2 and TRBJ2-5, with TRBD1 as a possible D gene (8 bases). Germline V lookup: CDR1 SGHTA, CDR2 FQGNSA. Trimming took off 5 bases at V and 6 bases at J, with 16 bases between the two ends. The CDR3 loop spans 14 amino acids. CDR3 sequence reads: CASSIGQGGKTQYF. The CDR3 DNA sequence: TGTGCCAGCAGCATTGGACAGGGAGGGAAGACCCAGTACTTC. Complete variable domain (other parts from reference TRBV7-2 and TRBJ2-5): GAGVSQSPSNKVTEKGKDVELRCDPISGHTALYWYRQSLGQGLEFLIYFQGNSAPDKSGLPSDRFSAERTGGSVSTLTIQRTQQEDSAVYLCASSIGQGGKTQYFGPGTRLLVL.

The chain uses TRBV11-2 and TRBJ2-2; tentative D call: TRBD2 (5 bases). CDR1 is SGHAT, CDR2 FQNNGV, per germline. V was shortened by 5 bases and J by 5 bases, with 12 bases between the two germline ends. This CDR3 region has 14 residues. DNA for the CDR3: TGTGCCAGCAGCCCCACCCCGGGAACCGGGGAGCTGTTTTTT. It yields the protein CASSPTPGTGELFF. The entire variable domain, with the rest obtained from reference TRBV11-2 and TRBJ2-2, is as follows: EAGVAQSPRYKIIEKRQSVAFWCNPISGHATLYWYQQILGQGPKLLIQFQNNGVVDDSQLPKDRFSAERLKGVDSTLKIQPAKLEDSAVYLCASSPTPGTGELFFGEGSRLTVL.